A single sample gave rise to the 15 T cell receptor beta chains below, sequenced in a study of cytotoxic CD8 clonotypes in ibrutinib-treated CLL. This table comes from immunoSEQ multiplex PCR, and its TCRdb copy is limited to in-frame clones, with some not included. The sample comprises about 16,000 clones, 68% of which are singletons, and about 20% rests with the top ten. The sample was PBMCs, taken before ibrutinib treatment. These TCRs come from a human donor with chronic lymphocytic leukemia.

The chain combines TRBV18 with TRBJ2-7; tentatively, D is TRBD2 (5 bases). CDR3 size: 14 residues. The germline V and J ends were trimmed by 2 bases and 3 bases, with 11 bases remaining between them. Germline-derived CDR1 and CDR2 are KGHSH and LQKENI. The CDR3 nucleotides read TGTGCCAGCTCACCATTGGCGGGTTTCTACGAGCAGTACTTC. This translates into CASSPLAGFYEQYF.

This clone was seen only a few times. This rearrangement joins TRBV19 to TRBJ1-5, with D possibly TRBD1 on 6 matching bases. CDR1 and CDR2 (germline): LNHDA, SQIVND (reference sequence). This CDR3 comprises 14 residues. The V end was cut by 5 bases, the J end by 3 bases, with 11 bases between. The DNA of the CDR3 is TGTGCCAGTAGTCCGAGGACAGCCAATCAGCCCCAGCATTTT. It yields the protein CASSPRTANQPQHF.

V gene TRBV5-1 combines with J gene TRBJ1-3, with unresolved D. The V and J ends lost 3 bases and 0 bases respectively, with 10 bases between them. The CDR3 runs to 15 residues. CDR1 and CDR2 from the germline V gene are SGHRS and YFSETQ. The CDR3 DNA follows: TGCGCCAGCAGCTCCGACGGAAACTCTGGAAACACCATATATTTT. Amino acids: CASSSDGNSGNTIYF.

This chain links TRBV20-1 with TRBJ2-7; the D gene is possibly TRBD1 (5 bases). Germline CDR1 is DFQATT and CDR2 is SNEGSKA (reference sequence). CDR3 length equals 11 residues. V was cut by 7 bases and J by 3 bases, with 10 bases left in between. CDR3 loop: CSVQQGYEQYF. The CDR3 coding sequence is TGCAGTGTACAGCAGGGCTACGAGCAGTACTTC.

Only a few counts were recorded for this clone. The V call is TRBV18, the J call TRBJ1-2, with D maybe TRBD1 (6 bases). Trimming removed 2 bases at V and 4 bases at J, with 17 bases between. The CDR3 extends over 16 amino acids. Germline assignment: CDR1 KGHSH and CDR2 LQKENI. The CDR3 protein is CASSPGQILHGYGYTF. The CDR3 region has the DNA TGTGCCAGCTCACCAGGACAGATCCTCCATGGCTATGGCTACACCTTC.

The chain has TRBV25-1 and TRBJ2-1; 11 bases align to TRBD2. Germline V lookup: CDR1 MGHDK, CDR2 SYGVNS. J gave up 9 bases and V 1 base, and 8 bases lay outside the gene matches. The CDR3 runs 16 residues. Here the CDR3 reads CASSEFGSGGAREQFF. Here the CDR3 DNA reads TGTGCCAGCAGTGAATTCGGTAGCGGGGGGGCCCGTGAGCAGTTCTTC. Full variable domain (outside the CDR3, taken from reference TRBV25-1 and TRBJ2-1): EADIYQTPRYLVIGTGKKITLECSQTMGHDKMYWYQQDPGMELHLIHYSYGVNSTEKGDLSSESTVSRIRTEHFPLTLESARPSHTSQYLCASSEFGSGGAREQFFGPGTRLTVL.

The CDR3 is CASSSGLAGDTQYF. The CDR3 nucleotides are TGTGCCAGCAGCTCGGGACTAGCGGGGGACACGCAGTATTTT. J is TRBJ2-3 and V is TRBV7-3; 14 bases match TRBD2. This CDR3 contains 14 residues. V was pared by 4 bases and J by 9 bases, with 3 bases of the junction left unmatched. Per the germline V gene, CDR1 is SGHTA and CDR2 is FQGTGA. Variable domain in full (rest from reference TRBV7-3 and TRBJ2-3): GAGVSQTPSNKVTEKGKYVELRCDPISGHTALYWYRQSLGQGPEFLIYFQGTGAADDSGLPNDRFFAVRPEGSVSTLKIQRTERGDSAVYLCASSSGLAGDTQYFGPGTRLTVL.

The CDR3 loop reads CASRSGDRYEQYF. DNA of the CDR3: TGTGCCAGCAGGTCGGGAGATCGGTACGAGCAGTACTTC. The chain joins TRBV27 to TRBJ2-7; D possibly corresponds to TRBD2 (6 bases). Looked up from germline, CDR1 is MNHEY and CDR2 is SMNVEV (reference sequence). Trimming pared 6 bases from V and 4 bases from J, leaving 13 bases between. The CDR3 contains 13 residues.

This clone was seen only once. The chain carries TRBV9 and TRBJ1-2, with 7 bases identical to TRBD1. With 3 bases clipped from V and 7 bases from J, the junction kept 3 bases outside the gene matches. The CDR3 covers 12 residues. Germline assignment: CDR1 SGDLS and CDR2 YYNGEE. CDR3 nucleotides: TGTGCCAGCAGCGCCCGACAGGGTGGCTACACCTTC. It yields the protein CASSARQGGYTF. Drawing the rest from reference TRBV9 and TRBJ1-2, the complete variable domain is DSGVTQTPKHLITATGQRVTLRCSPRSGDLSVYWYQQSLDQGLQFLIQYYNGEERAKGNILERFSAQQFPDLHSELNLSSLELGDSALYFCASSARQGGYTFGSGTRLTVV.

The DNA of the CDR3 is TGTGCCTGGAGTAAACTAGGGAGCTCTGGAAACACCATATATTTT. Translating it yields CAWSKLGSSGNTIYF. This chain links TRBV30 with TRBJ1-3; D is undetermined. The germline V and J ends were trimmed by 2 bases and 0 bases, with 11 bases remaining between them. CDR3 length: 15 residues. Germline values: CDR1 GTSNPN, CDR2 SVGIG (reference sequence).

This CDR3 reads CASSLGVGANEKLFF. As DNA, the CDR3 is TGCGCCAGCAGCTTGGGGGTAGGGGCTAATGAAAAACTGTTTTTT. The genes are TRBV5-1 and TRBJ1-4; possibly TRBD1 for D (5 bases). Germline CDR1 SGHRS, CDR2 YFSETQ. Trimming left V 0 bases short and J 3 bases short, with 9 bases between. This CDR3 is built from 15 residues. The full variable domain, in which reference TRBV5-1 and TRBJ1-4 provide the parts outside the CDR3, is KAGVTQTPRYLIKTRGQQVTLSCSPISGHRSVSWYQQTPGQGLQFLFEYFSETQRNKGNFPGRFSGRQFSNSRSEMNVSTLELGDSALYLCASSLGVGANEKLFFGSGTQLSVL.

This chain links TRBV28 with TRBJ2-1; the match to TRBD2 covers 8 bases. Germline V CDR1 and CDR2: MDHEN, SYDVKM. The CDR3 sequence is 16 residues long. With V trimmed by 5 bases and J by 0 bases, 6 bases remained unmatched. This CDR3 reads CASSTPGGISYNEQFF. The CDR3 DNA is TGTGCCAGCAGTACCCCGGGGGGGATCTCCTACAATGAGCAGTTCTTC.

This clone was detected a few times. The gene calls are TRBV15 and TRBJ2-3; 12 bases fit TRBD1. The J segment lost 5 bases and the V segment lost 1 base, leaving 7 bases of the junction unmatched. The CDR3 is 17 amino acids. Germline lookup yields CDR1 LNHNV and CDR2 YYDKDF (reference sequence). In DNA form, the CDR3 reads TGTGCCACCAGCAGAGTCGGGACAGGGGGCGCGGGAGATACGCAGTATTTT. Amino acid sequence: CATSRVGTGGAGDTQYF.

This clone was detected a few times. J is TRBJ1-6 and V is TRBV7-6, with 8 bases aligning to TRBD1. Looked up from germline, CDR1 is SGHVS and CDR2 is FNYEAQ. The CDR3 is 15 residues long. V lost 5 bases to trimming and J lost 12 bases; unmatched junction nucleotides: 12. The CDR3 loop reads CASSPQEGTGEPLHF. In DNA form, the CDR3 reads TGTGCCAGCAGCCCTCAAGAGGGGACAGGAGAACCCCTCCACTTT. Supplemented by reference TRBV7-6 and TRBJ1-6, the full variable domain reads GAGVSQSPRYKVTKRGQDVALRCDPISGHVSLYWYRQALGQGPEFLTYFNYEAQQDKSGLPNDRFSAERPEGSISTLTIQRTEQRDSAMYRCASSPQEGTGEPLHFGNGTRLTVT.

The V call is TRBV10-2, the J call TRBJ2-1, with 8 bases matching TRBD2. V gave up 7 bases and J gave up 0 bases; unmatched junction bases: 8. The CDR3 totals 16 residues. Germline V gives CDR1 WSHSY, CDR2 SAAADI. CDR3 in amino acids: CASKNGGGSSYNEQFF. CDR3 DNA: TGCGCCAGCAAGAACGGCGGGGGGAGCTCCTACAATGAGCAGTTCTTC.